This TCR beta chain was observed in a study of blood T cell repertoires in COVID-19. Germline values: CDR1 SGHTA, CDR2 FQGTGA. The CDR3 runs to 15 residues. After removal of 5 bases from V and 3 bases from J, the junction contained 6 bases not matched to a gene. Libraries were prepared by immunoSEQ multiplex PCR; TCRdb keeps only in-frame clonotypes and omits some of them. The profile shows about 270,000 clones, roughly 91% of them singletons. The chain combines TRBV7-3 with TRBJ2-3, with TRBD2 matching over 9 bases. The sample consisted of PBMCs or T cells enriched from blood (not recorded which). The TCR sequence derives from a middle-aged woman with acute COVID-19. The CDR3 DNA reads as TGTGCCAGCAGCAAAGGCGGGAGGGCTACAGATACGCAGTATTTT. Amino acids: CASSKGGRATDTQYF.